The table lists the clone carrying this T cell receptor (beta chain) with many counts. Using genomic DNA as the template, TCR beta VDJ and CDR3 profiling was carried out. TCRdb analysed the reads with MiXCR anew, one entry per CDR3 protein. This table has more than 150,000 distinct CDR3 sequences, around 50% appearing once. Before being chosen for sequencing, patients had shown CD8+CD57+ cell expansion by flow cytometry. The CDR3 sequence is 13 residues long. Trimming removed 3 bases from V and 0 bases from J, with 5 bases in between. CDR1 and CDR2 (germline): LNHDA, SQIVND (reference sequence). This entry belongs to a study of CD8+CD57+ T cells in acquired aplastic anemia.

The TCR sequence derives from a human donor with aplastic anemia. The chain uses TRBV19 and TRBJ1-2, with D unclear. Sample: sorted CD4+, CD8+, or CD8+CD57+ T cells (not recorded which) from PBMCs. CDR3 nucleotide sequence: TGTGCCAGTAGTATCAACCCTAACTATGGCTACACCTTC. It yields the protein CASSINPNYGYTF. Full variable domain (missing parts from reference TRBV19 and TRBJ1-2): DGGITQSPKYLFRKEGQNVTLSCEQNLNHDAMYWYRQDPGQGLRLIYYSQIVNDFQKGDIAEGYSVSREKKESFPLTVTSAQKNPTAFYLCASSINPNYGYTFGSGTRLTVV.